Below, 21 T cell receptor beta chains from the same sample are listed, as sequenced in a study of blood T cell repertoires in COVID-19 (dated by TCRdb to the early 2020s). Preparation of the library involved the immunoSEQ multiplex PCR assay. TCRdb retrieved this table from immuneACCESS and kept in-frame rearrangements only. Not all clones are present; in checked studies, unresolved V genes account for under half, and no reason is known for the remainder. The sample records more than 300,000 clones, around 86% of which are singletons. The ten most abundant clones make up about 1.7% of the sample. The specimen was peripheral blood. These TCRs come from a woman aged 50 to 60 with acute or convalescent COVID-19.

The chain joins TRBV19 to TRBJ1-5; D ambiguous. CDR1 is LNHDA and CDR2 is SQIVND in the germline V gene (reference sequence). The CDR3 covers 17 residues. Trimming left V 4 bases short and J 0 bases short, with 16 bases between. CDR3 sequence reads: CASSSSNEGISNQPQHF. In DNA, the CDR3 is TGTGCCAGTAGTAGTTCAAATGAGGGTATTAGCAATCAGCCCCAGCATTTT.

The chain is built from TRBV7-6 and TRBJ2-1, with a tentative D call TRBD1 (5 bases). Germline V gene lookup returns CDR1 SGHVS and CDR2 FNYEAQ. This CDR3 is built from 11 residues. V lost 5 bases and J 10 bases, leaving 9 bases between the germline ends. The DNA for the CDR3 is TGTGCCAGCAGCCTGGACACAGAGCAGTTCTTC. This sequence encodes CASSLDTEQFF.

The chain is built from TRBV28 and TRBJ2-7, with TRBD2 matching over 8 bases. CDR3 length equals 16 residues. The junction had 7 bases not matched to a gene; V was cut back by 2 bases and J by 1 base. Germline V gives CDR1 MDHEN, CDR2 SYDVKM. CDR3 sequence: CASSLLTSGPSYEQYF. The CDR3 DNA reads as TGTGCCAGCAGTTTACTAACTAGCGGACCATCCTACGAGCAGTACTTC.

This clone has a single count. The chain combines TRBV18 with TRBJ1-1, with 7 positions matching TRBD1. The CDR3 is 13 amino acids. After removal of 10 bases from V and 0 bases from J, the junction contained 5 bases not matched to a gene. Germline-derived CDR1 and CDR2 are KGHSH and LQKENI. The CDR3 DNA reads TGTGCCACCAACAGGGGAATGAACACTGAAGCTTTCTTT. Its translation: CATNRGMNTEAFF. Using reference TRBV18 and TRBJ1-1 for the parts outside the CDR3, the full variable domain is NAGVMQNPRHLVRRRGQEARLRCSPMKGHSHVYWYRQLPEEGLKFMVYLQKENIIDESGMPKERFSAEFPKEGPSILRIQQVVRGDSAAYFCATNRGMNTEAFFGQGTRLTVV.

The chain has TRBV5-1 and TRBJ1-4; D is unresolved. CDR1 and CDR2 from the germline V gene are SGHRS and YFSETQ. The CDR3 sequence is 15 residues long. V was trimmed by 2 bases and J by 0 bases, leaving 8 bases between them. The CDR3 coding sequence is TGCGCCAGCAGCTTAACCGGGACAACTAATGAAAAACTGTTTTTT. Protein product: CASSLTGTTNEKLFF.

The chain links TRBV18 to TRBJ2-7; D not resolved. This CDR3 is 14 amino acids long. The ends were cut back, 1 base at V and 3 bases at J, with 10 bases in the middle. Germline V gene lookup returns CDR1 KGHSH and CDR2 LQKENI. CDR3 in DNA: TGTGCCAGCTCACCACAGGCCAGCGTCTACGAGCAGTACTTC. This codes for CASSPQASVYEQYF.

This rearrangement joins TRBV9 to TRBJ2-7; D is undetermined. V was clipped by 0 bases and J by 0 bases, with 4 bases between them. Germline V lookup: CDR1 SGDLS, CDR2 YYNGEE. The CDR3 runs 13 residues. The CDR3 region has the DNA TGTGCCAGCAGCGTAGCATCCTCCTACGAGCAGTACTTC. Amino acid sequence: CASSVASSYEQYF.

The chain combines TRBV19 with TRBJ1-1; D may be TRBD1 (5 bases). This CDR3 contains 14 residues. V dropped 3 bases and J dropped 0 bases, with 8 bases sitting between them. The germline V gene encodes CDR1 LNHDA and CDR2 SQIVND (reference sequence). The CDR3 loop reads CASSMGLVNTEAFF. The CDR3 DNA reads TGTGCCAGTAGTATGGGACTAGTGAACACTGAAGCTTTCTTT.

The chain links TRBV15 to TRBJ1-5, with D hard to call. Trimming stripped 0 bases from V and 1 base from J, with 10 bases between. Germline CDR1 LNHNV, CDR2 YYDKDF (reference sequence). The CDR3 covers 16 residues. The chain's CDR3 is CATSRDPTSSNQPQHF. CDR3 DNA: TGTGCCACCAGCAGAGATCCCACTTCGAGCAATCAGCCCCAGCATTTT.

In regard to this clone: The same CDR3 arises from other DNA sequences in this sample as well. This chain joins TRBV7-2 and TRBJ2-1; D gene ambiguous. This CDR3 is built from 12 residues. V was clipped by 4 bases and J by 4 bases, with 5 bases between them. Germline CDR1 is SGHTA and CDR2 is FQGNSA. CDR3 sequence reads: CASSSYYNEQFF. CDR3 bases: TGTGCCAGCAGCTCCTATTACAATGAGCAGTTCTTC. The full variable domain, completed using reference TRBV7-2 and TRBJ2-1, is GAGVSQSPSNKVTEKGKDVELRCDPISGHTALYWYRQSLGQGLEFLIYFQGNSAPDKSGLPSDRFSAERTGGSVSTLTIQRTQQEDSAVYLCASSSYYNEQFFGPGTRLTVL.

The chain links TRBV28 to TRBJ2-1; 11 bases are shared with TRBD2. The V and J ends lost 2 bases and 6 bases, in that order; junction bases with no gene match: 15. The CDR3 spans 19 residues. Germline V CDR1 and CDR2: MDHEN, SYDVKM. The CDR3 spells CASSLIWGGTSGGPNEQFF. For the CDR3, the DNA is TGTGCCAGCAGTTTAATCTGGGGGGGGACTAGCGGAGGACCCAATGAGCAGTTCTTC.

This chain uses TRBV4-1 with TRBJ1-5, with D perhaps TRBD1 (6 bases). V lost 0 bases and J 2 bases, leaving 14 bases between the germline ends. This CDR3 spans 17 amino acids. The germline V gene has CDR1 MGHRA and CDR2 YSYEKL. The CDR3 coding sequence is TGCGCCAGCAGCCAAGATGGACAGTTAGGCGGCAATCAGCCCCAGCATTTT. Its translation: CASSQDGQLGGNQPQHF.

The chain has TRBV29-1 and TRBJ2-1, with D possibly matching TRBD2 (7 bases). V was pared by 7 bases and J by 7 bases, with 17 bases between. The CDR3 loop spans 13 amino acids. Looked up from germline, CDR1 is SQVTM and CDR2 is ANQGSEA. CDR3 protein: CSAGGTLLNEQFF. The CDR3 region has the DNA TGCAGCGCCGGGGGGACATTATTAAATGAGCAGTTCTTC.

The CDR3 loop is CASSLLAGPYEQYF. CDR3 sequence (DNA): TGTGCCAGCAGTTTACTAGCGGGGCCCTACGAGCAGTACTTC. This chain joins TRBV7-2 and TRBJ2-7; 10 bases agree with TRBD2. The CDR3 extends over 14 amino acids. The ends lost 6 bases at V and 2 bases at J; junction bases unmatched: 4. Germline CDR1 reads SGHTA; CDR2 reads FQGNSA.

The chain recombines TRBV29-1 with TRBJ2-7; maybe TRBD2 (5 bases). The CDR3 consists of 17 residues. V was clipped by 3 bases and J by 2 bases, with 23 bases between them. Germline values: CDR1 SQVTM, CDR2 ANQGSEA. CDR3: CSVEGFGGRTHPYEQYF. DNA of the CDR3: TGCAGCGTTGAGGGGTTCGGAGGTCGGACTCACCCCTACGAGCAGTACTTC.

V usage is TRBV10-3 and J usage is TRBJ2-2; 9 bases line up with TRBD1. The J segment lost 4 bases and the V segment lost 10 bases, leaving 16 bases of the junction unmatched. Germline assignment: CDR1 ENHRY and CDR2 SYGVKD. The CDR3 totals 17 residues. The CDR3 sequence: CATASTGGLLRTGELFF. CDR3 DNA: TGTGCCACGGCCTCGACAGGGGGGCTTCTCCGCACCGGGGAGCTGTTTTTT.

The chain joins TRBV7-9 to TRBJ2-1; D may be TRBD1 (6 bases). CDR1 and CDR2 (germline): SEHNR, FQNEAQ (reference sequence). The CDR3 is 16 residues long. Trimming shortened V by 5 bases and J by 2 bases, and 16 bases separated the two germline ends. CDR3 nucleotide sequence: TGTGCCAGCAGCCCCGAACAGGGTGGCGCCTACAATGAGCAGTTCTTC. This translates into CASSPEQGGAYNEQFF.

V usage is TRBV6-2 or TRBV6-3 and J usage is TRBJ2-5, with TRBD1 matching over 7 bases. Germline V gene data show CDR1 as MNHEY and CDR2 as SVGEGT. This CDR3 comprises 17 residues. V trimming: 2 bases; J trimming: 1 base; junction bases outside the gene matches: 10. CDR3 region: CASSYPMQTGLQETQYF. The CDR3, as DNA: TGTGCCAGCAGTTACCCGATGCAGACAGGGCTCCAAGAGACCCAGTACTTC.

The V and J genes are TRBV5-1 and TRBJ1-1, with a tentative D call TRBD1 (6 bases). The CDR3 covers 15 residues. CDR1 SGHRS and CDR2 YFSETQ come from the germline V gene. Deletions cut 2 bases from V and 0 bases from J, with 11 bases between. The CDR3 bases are TGCGCCAGCAGCTTACAGGGATACATGAACACTGAAGCTTTCTTT. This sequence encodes CASSLQGYMNTEAFF.

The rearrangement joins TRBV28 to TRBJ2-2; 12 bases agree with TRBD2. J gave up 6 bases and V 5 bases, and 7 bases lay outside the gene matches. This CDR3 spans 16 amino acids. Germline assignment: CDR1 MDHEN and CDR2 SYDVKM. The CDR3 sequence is CASSLASGRGPGELFF. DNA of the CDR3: TGTGCCAGCAGTCTTGCTAGCGGGAGGGGCCCCGGGGAGCTGTTTTTT.

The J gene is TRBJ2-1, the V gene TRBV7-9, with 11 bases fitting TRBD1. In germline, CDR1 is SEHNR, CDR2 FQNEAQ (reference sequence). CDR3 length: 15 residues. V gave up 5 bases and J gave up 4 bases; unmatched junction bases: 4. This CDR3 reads CASSRGTGGYNEQFF. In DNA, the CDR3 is TGTGCCAGCAGCCGCGGGACAGGGGGTTACAATGAGCAGTTCTTC. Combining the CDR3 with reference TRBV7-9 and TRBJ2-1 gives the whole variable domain DTGVSQNPRHKITKRGQNVTFRCDPISEHNRLYWYRQTLGQGPEFLTYFQNEAQLEKSRLLSDRFSAERPKGSFSTLEIQRTEQGDSAMYLCASSRGTGGYNEQFFGPGTRLTVL.